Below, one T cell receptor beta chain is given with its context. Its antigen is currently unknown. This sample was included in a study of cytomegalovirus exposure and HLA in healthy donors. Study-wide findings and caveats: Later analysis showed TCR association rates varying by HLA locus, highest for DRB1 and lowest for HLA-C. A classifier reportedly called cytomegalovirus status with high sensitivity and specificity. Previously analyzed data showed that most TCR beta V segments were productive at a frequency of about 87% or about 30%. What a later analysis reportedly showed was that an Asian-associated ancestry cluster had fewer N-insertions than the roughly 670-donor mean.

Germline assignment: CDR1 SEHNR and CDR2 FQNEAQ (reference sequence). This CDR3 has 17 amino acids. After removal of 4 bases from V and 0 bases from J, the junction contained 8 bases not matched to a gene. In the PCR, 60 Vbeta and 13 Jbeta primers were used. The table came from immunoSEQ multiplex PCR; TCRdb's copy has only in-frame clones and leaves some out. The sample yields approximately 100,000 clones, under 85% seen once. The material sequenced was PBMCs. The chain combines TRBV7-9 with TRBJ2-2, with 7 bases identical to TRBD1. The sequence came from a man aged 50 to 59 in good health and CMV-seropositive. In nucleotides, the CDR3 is TGTGCCAGCAGCTCAATACAGGGGCAGGCGAACACCGGGGAGCTGTTTTTT. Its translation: CASSSIQGQANTGELFF.